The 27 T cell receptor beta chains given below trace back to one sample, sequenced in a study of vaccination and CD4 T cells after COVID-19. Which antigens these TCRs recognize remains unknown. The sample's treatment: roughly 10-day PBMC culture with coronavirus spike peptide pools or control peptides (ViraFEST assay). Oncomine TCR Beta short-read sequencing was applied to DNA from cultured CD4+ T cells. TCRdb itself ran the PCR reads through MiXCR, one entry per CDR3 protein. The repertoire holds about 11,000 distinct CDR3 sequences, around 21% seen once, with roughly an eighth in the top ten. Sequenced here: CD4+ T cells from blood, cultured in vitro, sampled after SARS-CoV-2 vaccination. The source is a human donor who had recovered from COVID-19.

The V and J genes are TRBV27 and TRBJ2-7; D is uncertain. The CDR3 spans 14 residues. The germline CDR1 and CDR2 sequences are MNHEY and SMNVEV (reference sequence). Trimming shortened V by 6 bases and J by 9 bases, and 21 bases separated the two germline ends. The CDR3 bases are TGTGCCAGCAGACCAGACACCCAGCTACGTGGGCAGTACTTC. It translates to CASRPDTQLRGQYF.

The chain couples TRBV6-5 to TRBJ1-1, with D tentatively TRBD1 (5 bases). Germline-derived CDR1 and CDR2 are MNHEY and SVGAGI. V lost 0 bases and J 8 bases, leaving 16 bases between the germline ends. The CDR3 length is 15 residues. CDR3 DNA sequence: TGTGCCAGCAGTTACTCTGGGACGGGGTATAGAGAAGCTTTCTTT. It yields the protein CASSYSGTGYREAFF.

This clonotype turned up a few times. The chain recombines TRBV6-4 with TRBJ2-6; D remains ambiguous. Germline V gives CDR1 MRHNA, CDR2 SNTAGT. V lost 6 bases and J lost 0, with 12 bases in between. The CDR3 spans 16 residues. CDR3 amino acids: CASSEGASSGANVLTF. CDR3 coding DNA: TGTGCCAGCAGCGAAGGTGCGAGCTCTGGGGCCAACGTCCTGACTTTC.

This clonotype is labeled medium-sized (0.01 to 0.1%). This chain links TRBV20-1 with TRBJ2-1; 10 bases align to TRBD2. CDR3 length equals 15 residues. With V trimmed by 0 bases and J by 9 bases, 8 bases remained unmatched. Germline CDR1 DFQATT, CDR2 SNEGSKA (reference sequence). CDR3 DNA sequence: TGCAGTGCTAGAGATCGACTAGCGGGCCGGGGTGAGCAGTTCTTC. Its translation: CSARDRLAGRGEQFF.

The CDR3 bases are TGTGCCAGCAGTTCCACTGCCGTCGGGGACCGTAAGCAGTTCTTC. This codes for CASSSTAVGDRKQFF. This rearrangement joins TRBV28 to TRBJ2-1, with D tentatively TRBD1 or TRBD2 (5 bases each). V lost 4 bases to trimming and J lost 11 bases, with 21 bases between them. CDR1 is MDHEN, CDR2 SYDVKM, per germline. The CDR3 extends over 15 amino acids.

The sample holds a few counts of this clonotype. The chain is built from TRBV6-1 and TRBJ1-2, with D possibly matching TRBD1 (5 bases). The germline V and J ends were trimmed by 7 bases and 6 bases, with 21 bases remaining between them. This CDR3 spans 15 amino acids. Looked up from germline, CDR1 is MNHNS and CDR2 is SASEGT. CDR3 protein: CASKLGTPPYHGYTF. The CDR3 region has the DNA TGTGCCAGCAAACTAGGGACCCCCCCTTACCATGGCTACACCTTC.

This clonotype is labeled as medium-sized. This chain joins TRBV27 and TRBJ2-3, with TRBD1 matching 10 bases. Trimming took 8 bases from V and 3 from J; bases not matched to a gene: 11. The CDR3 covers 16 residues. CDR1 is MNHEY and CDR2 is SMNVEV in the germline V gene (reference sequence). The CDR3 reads CASSGPDRGGTDTQYF. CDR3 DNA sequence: TGTGCCAGCTCAGGCCCGGACAGGGGGGGGACAGATACGCAGTATTTT.

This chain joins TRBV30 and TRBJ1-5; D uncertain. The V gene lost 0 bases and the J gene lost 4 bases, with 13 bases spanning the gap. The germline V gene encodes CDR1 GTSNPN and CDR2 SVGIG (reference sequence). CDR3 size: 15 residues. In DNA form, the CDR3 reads TGTGCCTGGAGTGTCCGCCCGGCCGAGAATCAGCCCCAGCATTTT. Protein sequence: CAWSVRPAENQPQHF.

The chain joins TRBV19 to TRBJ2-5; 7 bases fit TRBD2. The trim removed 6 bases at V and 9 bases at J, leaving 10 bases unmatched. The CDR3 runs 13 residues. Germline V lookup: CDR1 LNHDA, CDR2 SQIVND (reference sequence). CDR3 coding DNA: TGTGCCAGTAGGAGCGGGACGGAGGAGGCCCAGTACTTC. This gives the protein CASRSGTEEAQYF.

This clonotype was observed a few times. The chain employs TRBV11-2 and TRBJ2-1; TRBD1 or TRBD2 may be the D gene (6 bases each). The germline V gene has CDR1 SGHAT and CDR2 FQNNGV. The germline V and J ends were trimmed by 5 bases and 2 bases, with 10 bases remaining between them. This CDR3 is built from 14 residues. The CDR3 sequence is CASSPGATYNEQFF. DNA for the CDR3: TGTGCCAGCAGCCCGGGGGCGACCTACAATGAGCAGTTCTTC.

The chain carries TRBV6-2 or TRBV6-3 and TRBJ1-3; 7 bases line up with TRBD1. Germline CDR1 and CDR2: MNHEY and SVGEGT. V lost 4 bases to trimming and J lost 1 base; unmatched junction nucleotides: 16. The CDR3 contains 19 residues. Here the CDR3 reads CASSSPFPSPGQSGNTIYF. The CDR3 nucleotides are TGTGCCAGCAGTTCTCCTTTTCCCAGTCCGGGACAGTCTGGAAACACCATATATTTT.

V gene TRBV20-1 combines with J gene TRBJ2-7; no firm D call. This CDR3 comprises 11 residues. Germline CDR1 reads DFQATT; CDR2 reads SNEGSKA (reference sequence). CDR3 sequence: CSPRSSYEQYF. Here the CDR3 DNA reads TGCTCTCCCCGGAGCTCCTACGAGCAGTACTTC.

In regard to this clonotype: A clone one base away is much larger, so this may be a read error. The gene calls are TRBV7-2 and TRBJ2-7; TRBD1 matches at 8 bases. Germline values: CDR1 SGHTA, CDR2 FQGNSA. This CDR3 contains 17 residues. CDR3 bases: TGTGTCAGCAGCTTAGTTTCAGTAGGGACAGGTCCCTACGAGCAGTACTTC. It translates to CVSSLVSVGTGPYEQYF. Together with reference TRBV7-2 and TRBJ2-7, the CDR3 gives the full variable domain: GAGVSQSPSNKVTEKGKDVELRCDPISGHTALYWYRQSLGQGLEFLIYFQGNSAPDKSGLPSDRFSAERTGGSVSTLTIQRTQQEDSAVYLCVSSLVSVGTGPYEQYFGPGTRLTVT.

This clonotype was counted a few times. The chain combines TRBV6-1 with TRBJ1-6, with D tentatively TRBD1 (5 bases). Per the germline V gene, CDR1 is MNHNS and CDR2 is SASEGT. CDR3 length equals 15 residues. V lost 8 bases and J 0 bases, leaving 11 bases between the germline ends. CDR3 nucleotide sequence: TGTGCCAGCCGGGACGGTAGCTCCTATAATTCACCCCTCCACTTT. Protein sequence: CASRDGSSYNSPLHF.

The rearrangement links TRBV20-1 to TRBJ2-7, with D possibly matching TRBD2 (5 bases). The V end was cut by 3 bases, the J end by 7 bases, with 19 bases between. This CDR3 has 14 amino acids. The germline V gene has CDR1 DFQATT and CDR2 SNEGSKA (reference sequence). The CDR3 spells CSARLTMATGEQYF. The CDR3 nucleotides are TGCAGTGCTAGGCTTACAATGGCTACGGGAGAGCAGTACTTC.

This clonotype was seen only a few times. CDR3 loop: CSAREVVWGPSYNEQFF. In DNA, the CDR3 is TGCAGTGCTAGAGAAGTGGTGTGGGGCCCCTCCTACAATGAGCAGTTCTTC. The chain couples TRBV20-1 to TRBJ2-1; a weak D match, TRBD1 (5 bases). Germline values: CDR1 DFQATT, CDR2 SNEGSKA (reference sequence). V shed 0 bases and J shed 0 bases, with 15 bases lying between them. This CDR3 is 17 amino acids long.

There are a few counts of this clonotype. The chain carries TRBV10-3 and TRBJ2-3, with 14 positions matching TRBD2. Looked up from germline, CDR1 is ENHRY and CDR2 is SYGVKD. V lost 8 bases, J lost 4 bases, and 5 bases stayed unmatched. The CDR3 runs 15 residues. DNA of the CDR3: TGTGCCATCGGGGGACTAGCGGGAGCGTCAGATACGCAGTATTTT. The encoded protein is CAIGGLAGASDTQYF.

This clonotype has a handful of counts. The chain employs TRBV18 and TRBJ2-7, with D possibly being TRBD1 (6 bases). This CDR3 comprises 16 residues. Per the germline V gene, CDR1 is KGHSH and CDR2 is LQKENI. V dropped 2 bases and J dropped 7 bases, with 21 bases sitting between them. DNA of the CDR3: TGTGCCAGCTCACCAATGGGCCAGGGGCTGGTCGGGGAGCAGTACTTC. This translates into CASSPMGQGLVGEQYF.

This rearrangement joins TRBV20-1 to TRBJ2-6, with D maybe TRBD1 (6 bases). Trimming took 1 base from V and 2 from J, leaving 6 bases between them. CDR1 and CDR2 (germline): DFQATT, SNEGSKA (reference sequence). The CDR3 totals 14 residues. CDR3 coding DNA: TGCAGTGCTAGAGGGACAGCTGGGGCCAACGTCCTGACTTTC. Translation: CSARGTAGANVLTF.

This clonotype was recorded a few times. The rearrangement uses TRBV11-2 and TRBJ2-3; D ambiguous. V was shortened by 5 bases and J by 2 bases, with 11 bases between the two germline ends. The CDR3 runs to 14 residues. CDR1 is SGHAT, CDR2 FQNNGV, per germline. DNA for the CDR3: TGTGCCAGCAGCCCCCGGGCGGTCACAGATACGCAGTATTTT. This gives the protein CASSPRAVTDTQYF.

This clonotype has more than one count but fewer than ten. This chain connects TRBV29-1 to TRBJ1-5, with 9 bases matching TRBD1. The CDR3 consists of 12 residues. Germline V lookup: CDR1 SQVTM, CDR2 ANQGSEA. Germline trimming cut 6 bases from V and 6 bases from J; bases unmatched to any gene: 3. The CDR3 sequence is CSVGTGIQPQHF. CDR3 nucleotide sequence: TGCAGCGTGGGGACAGGGATTCAGCCCCAGCATTTT.

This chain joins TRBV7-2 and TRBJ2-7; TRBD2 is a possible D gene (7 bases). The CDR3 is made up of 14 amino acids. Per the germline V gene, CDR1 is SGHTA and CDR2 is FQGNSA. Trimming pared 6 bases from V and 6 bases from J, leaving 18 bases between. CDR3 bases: TGTGCCAGCAGTCCCAGGGCGGGGGCCCGCGAGCAGTACTTC. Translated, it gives CASSPRAGAREQYF. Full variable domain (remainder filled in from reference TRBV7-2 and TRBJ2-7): GAGVSQSPSNKVTEKGKDVELRCDPISGHTALYWYRQSLGQGLEFLIYFQGNSAPDKSGLPSDRFSAERTGGSVSTLTIQRTQQEDSAVYLCASSPRAGAREQYFGPGTRLTVT.

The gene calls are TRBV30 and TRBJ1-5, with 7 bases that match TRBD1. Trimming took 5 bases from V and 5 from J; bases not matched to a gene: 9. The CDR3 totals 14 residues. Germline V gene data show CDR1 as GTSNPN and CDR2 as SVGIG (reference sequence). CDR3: CAWGDRVGYQPQHF. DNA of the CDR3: TGTGCCTGGGGTGACAGGGTTGGGTATCAGCCCCAGCATTTT.

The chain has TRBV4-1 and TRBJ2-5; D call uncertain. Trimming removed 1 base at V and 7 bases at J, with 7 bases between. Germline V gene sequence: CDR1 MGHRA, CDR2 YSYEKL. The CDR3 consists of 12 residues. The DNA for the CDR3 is TGCGCCAGCAGCCAAGTAGCTGGGACCCAGTACTTC. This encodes CASSQVAGTQYF.

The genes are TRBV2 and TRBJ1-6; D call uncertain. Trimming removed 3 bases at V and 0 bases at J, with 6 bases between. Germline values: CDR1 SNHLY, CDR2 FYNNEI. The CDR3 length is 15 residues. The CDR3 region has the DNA TGTGCCAGCAGTGACAGAGACTCCTATAATTCACCCCTCCACTTT. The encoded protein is CASSDRDSYNSPLHF. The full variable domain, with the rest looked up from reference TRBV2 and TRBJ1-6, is EPEVTQTPSHQVTQMGQEVILRCVPISNHLYFYWYRQILGQKVEFLVSFYNNEISEKSEIFDDQFSVERPDGSNFTLKIRSTKLEDSAMYFCASSDRDSYNSPLHFGNGTRLTVT.

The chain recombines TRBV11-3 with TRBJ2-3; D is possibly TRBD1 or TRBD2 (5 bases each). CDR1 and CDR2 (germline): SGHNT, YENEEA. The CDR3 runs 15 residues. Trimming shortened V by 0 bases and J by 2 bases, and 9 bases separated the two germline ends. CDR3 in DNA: TGTGCCAGCAGCTTAGAGGGGACCTACACAGATACGCAGTATTTT. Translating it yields CASSLEGTYTDTQYF.

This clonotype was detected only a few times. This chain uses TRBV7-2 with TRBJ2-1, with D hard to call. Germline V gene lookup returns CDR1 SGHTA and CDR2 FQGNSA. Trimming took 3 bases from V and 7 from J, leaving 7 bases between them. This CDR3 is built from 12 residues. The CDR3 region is CASSLVLNEQFF. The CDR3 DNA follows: TGTGCCAGCAGCTTGGTGCTGAATGAGCAGTTCTTC.